A single sample is the source of the 21 T cell receptor beta chains below, sequenced in a study of beta chain features in type 1 diabetes. The study reverse transcribed the entire isolated RNA, so it sequenced expressed TCRB transcripts. Sequencing was performed with immunoSEQ multiplex PCR; in TCRdb, only in-frame clones are kept and a portion is missing. Here the sample spans 400,000 to 550,000 clones, 10% to 12% being singletons. Source material: naive CD4+ T cells from blood. The source is a woman aged 18-35 years in good health.

This clone was counted ten times or more. It is likely a read error, because the conserved phenylalanine at the end of the CDR3 is missing. The DNA is left out, because the CDR3 cannot be placed on it with certainty; the CDR3 is given as TCRdb lists it. The chain combines TRBV14 with TRBJ2-7; the table's D call of TRBD2 was not tested on the DNA. Counting both end residues, the CDR3 totals 12 amino acids. The V gene's germline CDR1 is SGHDN and CDR2 FVKESK. The CDR3 sequence: CASSQGSVRAAL.

The V call is TRBV7-2, the J call TRBJ2-5, with 10 nucleotides matching TRBD1. The germline V gene has CDR1 SGHTA and CDR2 FQGNSA. The V and J ends lost 4 bases and 1 base, in that order; junction bases with no gene match: 15. This CDR3 is 19 amino acids long. As DNA, the CDR3 is TGTGCCAGCAGCTCCGGGACAGGGGTCCCGATCGCTTTCCAAGAGACCCAGTACTTC. It codes for CASSSGTGVPIAFQETQYF.

This clone came up a few times. The chain uses TRBV28 and TRBJ1-4; TRBD1 is a possible D gene (6 bases). Germline values: CDR1 MDHEN, CDR2 SYDVKM. This CDR3 is 15 amino acids long. V lost 4 bases and J 10 bases, leaving 19 bases between the germline ends. The CDR3 region is CASSSHLRGSGKLFF. CDR3 in DNA: TGTGCCAGCAGTTCGCACCTCAGGGGAAGTGGAAAACTGTTTTTT.

In this sample, this clone turned up a few times. The gene calls are TRBV7-2 and TRBJ2-1, with D tentatively TRBD2 (6 bases). Germline V lookup: CDR1 SGHTA, CDR2 FQGNSA. This CDR3 is 15 amino acids long. Trimming took 3 bases from V and 2 from J, leaving 11 bases between them. The CDR3 DNA follows: TGTGCCAGCAGCTTCTCCGGCGGGGCCTACAATGAGCAGTTCTTC. As protein: CASSFSGGAYNEQFF. Using reference TRBV7-2 and TRBJ2-1 for the parts outside the CDR3, the full variable domain is GAGVSQSPSNKVTEKGKDVELRCDPISGHTALYWYRQSLGQGLEFLIYFQGNSAPDKSGLPSDRFSAERTGGSVSTLTIQRTQQEDSAVYLCASSFSGGAYNEQFFGPGTRLTVL.

This clone was observed many times. Here the CDR3 reads CSVDEVGYNEQFF. Here the CDR3 DNA reads TGCAGCGTCGATGAGGTCGGCTACAATGAGCAGTTCTTC. The chain couples TRBV29-1 to TRBJ2-1; D unresolved. Trimming took off 6 bases at V and 3 bases at J, with 12 bases between the two ends. The CDR3 spans 13 residues. The germline gives CDR1 SQVTM, CDR2 ANQGSEA.

The chain uses TRBV5-1 and TRBJ1-2; the D is unclear. CDR3 length equals 16 residues. The V and J ends lost 0 bases and 0 bases respectively, with 12 bases between them. Germline values: CDR1 SGHRS, CDR2 YFSETQ. CDR3 sequence: CASSLAVYQANYGYTF. The DNA for the CDR3 is TGCGCCAGCAGCTTGGCAGTATACCAAGCTAACTATGGCTACACCTTC.

J is TRBJ2-1 and V is TRBV15, with TRBD2 identical over 13 bases. This CDR3 comprises 16 residues. V lost 2 bases and J lost 4; bases outside the gene matches: 2. The germline CDR1 and CDR2 sequences are LNHNV and YYDKDF (reference sequence). The CDR3 here is CATSRRLAGGYNEQFF. The CDR3, as DNA: TGTGCCACCAGCAGAAGACTAGCGGGGGGATACAATGAGCAGTTCTTC.

There are a few counts of this clone. This chain connects TRBV30 to TRBJ2-5; D possibly corresponds to TRBD1 (6 bases). The J call is doubtful: the DNA matches TRBJ2-7 better. CDR1 and CDR2 from the germline V gene are GTSNPN and SVGIG (reference sequence). The CDR3 runs to 13 residues. The CDR3 sequence is CAWSSGAGYEQYF. The CDR3 DNA is TGTGCCTGGAGTTCAGGGGCCGGCTACGAGCAGTACTTC.

This chain connects TRBV5-1 to TRBJ2-7, with 12 bases fitting TRBD2. Trimming took 1 base from V and 7 from J; bases not matched to a gene: 3. This CDR3 is built from 14 residues. Germline CDR1 is SGHRS and CDR2 is YFSETQ. As DNA, the CDR3 is TGCGCCAGCAGCTTGCTAGCGGGAGGGCGTGAGCAGTACTTC. Translating gives CASSLLAGGREQYF.

The chain carries TRBV6-5 and TRBJ2-1; D possibly corresponds to TRBD2 (6 bases). The length of the CDR3 is 15 residues. Per the germline V gene, CDR1 is MNHEY and CDR2 is SVGAGI. The ends were cut back, 4 bases at V and 7 bases at J, with 17 bases in the middle. The CDR3 reads CASSSGGRFGNEQFF. The CDR3 DNA sequence: TGTGCCAGCAGTTCCGGAGGGCGTTTCGGGAATGAGCAGTTCTTC.

The rearrangement joins TRBV14 to TRBJ1-4; D unclear. CDR3 size: 14 residues. The germline gives CDR1 SGHDN, CDR2 FVKESK. Trimming took 6 bases from V and 6 from J, leaving 14 bases between them. CDR3 amino acids: CASSRLLPDEKLFF. CDR3 DNA sequence: TGTGCCAGCAGTCGCCTCCTCCCCGATGAAAAACTGTTTTTT.

The chain links TRBV15 to TRBJ1-4, with D hard to call. From germline, CDR1 is LNHNV and CDR2 YYDKDF (reference sequence). The CDR3 contains 13 residues. Deletions cut 0 bases from V and 6 bases from J, with 5 bases between. For the CDR3, the DNA is TGTGCCACCAGCAGAGATCGCGATGAAAAACTGTTTTTT. This codes for CATSRDRDEKLFF.

The rearrangement links TRBV7-2 to TRBJ2-3; D unclear. V lost 3 bases to trimming and J lost 1 base, with 5 bases between them. This CDR3 contains 13 residues. Germline V gene sequence: CDR1 SGHTA, CDR2 FQGNSA. The CDR3, as DNA: TGTGCCAGCAGCTTCCGACGCACAGATACGCAGTATTTT. It specifies CASSFRRTDTQYF. The variable domain in full, with the rest retrieved from reference TRBV7-2 and TRBJ2-3, is GAGVSQSPSNKVTEKGKDVELRCDPISGHTALYWYRQSLGQGLEFLIYFQGNSAPDKSGLPSDRFSAERTGGSVSTLTIQRTQQEDSAVYLCASSFRRTDTQYFGPGTRLTVL.

This clone was counted between two and nine times. This sequence joins TRBV10-3 and TRBJ2-3; D unresolved. V lost 10 bases to trimming and J lost 1 base, with 12 bases between them. This CDR3 is built from 13 residues. Germline values: CDR1 ENHRY, CDR2 SYGVKD. The CDR3 bases are TGTGCCACCCGGGTTAGGGGCACAGATACGCAGTATTTT. Encoded protein: CATRVRGTDTQYF.

This rearrangement joins TRBV7-8 to TRBJ2-7, with D tentatively TRBD1 (5 bases). Trimming cost V 5 bases and J 3 bases, with 14 bases left between them. The CDR3 covers 14 residues. Germline CDR1 reads SGHVS; CDR2 reads FQNEAQ. The CDR3 loop is CASSITFDSYEQYV. The CDR3 nucleotides are TGTGCCAGCAGCATAACCTTTGACAGCTACGAGCAGTACGTC.

This clone was counted between two and nine times. This sequence joins TRBV7-3 and TRBJ1-6; D is undetermined. Germline CDR1 and CDR2: SGHTA and FQGTGA. This CDR3 contains 13 residues. V lost 1 base to trimming and J lost 10 bases, with 8 bases between them. The DNA of the CDR3 is TGTGCCAGCAGCTTAAATATGAACTCACCCCTCCACTTT. This sequence encodes CASSLNMNSPLHF.

V is TRBV5-4 and J is TRBJ2-3; TRBD2 aligns across 8 bases. The germline CDR1 and CDR2 sequences are SGHNT and YYREEE (reference sequence). The CDR3 covers 14 residues. Trimming at V came to 9 bases and at J to 0 bases, leaving 6 bases not matched to a gene. The CDR3 loop is CATHSGGSTDTQYF. In nucleotides, the CDR3 is TGTGCCACTCACAGCGGGGGTAGCACAGATACGCAGTATTTT.

The chain carries TRBV10-3 and TRBJ2-2, with no clear D. Germline CDR1 and CDR2: ENHRY and SYGVKD. The germline V and J ends were trimmed by 6 bases and 1 base, with 9 bases remaining between them. The CDR3 is made up of 14 amino acids. The CDR3 sequence: CAISDKMNTGELFF. DNA of the CDR3: TGTGCCATCAGCGACAAGATGAACACCGGGGAGCTGTTTTTT.

This clone was picked up many times. The rearrangement links TRBV29-1 to TRBJ2-5; D gene unclear. Germline V gene sequence: CDR1 SQVTM, CDR2 ANQGSEA. The CDR3 covers 12 residues. V shed 4 bases and J shed 5 bases, with 11 bases lying between them. The CDR3 sequence is CSVAQLDETQYF. The CDR3 coding sequence is TGCAGCGTTGCGCAGCTCGACGAGACCCAGTACTTC.

This clone has just a few counts. Other DNA sequences in this specimen translate into the identical CDR3. The rearrangement joins TRBV29-1 to TRBJ2-5; 11 bases fit TRBD2. Germline V lookup: CDR1 SQVTM, CDR2 ANQGSEA. V dropped 5 bases and J dropped 4; count of bases not matched to a gene: 0. This CDR3 has 12 amino acids. The CDR3 region has the DNA TGCAGCGTTCTAGCGGGAGGAGAGACCCAGTACTTC. It yields the protein CSVLAGGETQYF.

This clone appeared many times. The chain uses TRBV4-3 and TRBJ2-5, with TRBD1 matching over 7 bases. The CDR3 is 16 amino acids. V gave up 3 bases and J gave up 2 bases; unmatched junction bases: 9. Germline assignment: CDR1 LGHNA and CDR2 YSLEER. The CDR3 loop reads CASSQGPDRAQETQYF. The CDR3 region has the DNA TGCGCCAGCAGCCAGGGACCTGACAGGGCACAAGAGACCCAGTACTTC.